Below, 29 T cell receptor beta chains from the same sample are listed, as sequenced in a study of shared clonotypes between healthy human individuals. Here immunoSEQ multiplex PCR was the method, and the copy in TCRdb shows in-frame clones only, minus some. Among fewer than 1.6 million clones listed, 98% to 99% were seen once. The material sequenced was naive CD4+ T cells sorted from blood. As to subset: CD45RA+ positively selected. The receptor set was obtained from a man under 40 in good health.

There are a few counts of this clone. The sample has other DNA sequences that encode this CDR3 too. This chain uses TRBV18 with TRBJ2-7; 10 bases map to TRBD1. The CDR3 runs 14 residues. V was clipped by 3 bases and J by 4 bases; unmatched bases: 3. Germline V gene data show CDR1 as KGHSH and CDR2 as LQKENI. The CDR3 nucleotides are TGTGCCAGCTCACCGGGACAGGGGTTGTACGAGCAGTACTTC. Encoded protein: CASSPGQGLYEQYF.

The rearrangement uses TRBV18 and TRBJ2-7; TRBD2 aligns across 11 bases. Germline CDR1 and CDR2: KGHSH and LQKENI. The ends lost 4 bases at V and 2 bases at J; junction bases unmatched: 4. This CDR3 contains 15 residues. CDR3 sequence (DNA): TGTGCCAGCTCACGCGGGACTAGCGGAACCTACGAGCAGTACTTC. It is translated as CASSRGTSGTYEQYF.

CDR3 region: CASSPTAAYNEQFF. The CDR3 bases are TGTGCCAGCAGCCCTACAGCGGCCTACAATGAGCAGTTCTTC. The chain recombines TRBV9 with TRBJ2-1, with D perhaps TRBD2 (5 bases). Germline V gene data show CDR1 as SGDLS and CDR2 as YYNGEE. Deletions cut 4 bases from V and 2 bases from J, with 10 bases between. This CDR3 is 14 amino acids long.

The chain has TRBV6-1 and TRBJ2-7, with 8 bases matching TRBD2. From germline, CDR1 is MNHNS and CDR2 SASEGT. The V and J ends lost 8 bases and 6 bases, in that order; junction bases with no gene match: 9. The length of the CDR3 is 13 residues. CDR3: CASRGGPRLEQYF. The DNA for the CDR3 is TGTGCCAGCCGGGGGGGGCCCAGGCTCGAGCAGTACTTC.

This clone occurred once. The V call is TRBV5-1, the J call TRBJ2-1; D possibly corresponds to TRBD2 (6 bases). Per germline, CDR1 SGHRS and CDR2 YFSETQ. The CDR3 runs to 16 residues. Deletions cut 4 bases from V and 0 bases from J, with 14 bases between. CDR3 loop: CASSAKVTSSYNEQFF. Written as DNA, the CDR3 is TGCGCCAGCAGCGCCAAGGTGACTAGCTCCTACAATGAGCAGTTCTTC.

This clone came up once. This rearrangement joins TRBV29-1 to TRBJ2-7, with D perhaps TRBD1 (5 bases). Germline assignment: CDR1 SQVTM and CDR2 ANQGSEA. V was pared by 0 bases and J by 0 bases, with 9 bases between. This CDR3 is built from 14 residues. The CDR3 reads CSVEETDTSYEQYF. In DNA, the CDR3 is TGCAGCGTTGAAGAAACGGACACCTCCTACGAGCAGTACTTC.

The chain carries TRBV7-6 and TRBJ2-1; tentatively, D is TRBD1 (6 bases). Germline V gives CDR1 SGHVS, CDR2 FNYEAQ. The CDR3 loop spans 15 amino acids. V was trimmed by 6 bases and J by 9 bases, leaving 21 bases between them. The CDR3 region is CASSHPHSGESEQFF. The CDR3 DNA is TGTGCCAGCAGTCATCCGCACTCAGGGGAAAGTGAGCAGTTCTTC.

The chain links TRBV5-4 to TRBJ2-5, with D perhaps TRBD2 (7 bases). V lost 4 bases and J 5 bases, leaving 12 bases between the germline ends. The CDR3 totals 13 residues. Germline loops: CDR1 SGHNT, CDR2 YYREEE (reference sequence). CDR3: CASSGGAGETQYF. The CDR3 DNA reads as TGTGCCAGCAGCGGGGGGGCTGGGGAGACCCAGTACTTC.

The CDR3 here is CASSSSNREQFF. CDR3 in DNA: TGTGCCAGCAGCTCAAGCAACAGGGAGCAGTTCTTC. V usage is TRBV7-6 and J usage is TRBJ2-1; tentatively, D is TRBD1 (5 bases). The germline V and J ends were trimmed by 4 bases and 10 bases, with 11 bases remaining between them. This CDR3 is 12 amino acids long. CDR1 and CDR2 (germline): SGHVS, FNYEAQ.

CDR3: CASSPPGGFNEQFF. Here the CDR3 DNA reads TGTGCCAGCAGCCCCCCGGGGGGTTTCAATGAGCAGTTCTTC. The chain joins TRBV5-4 to TRBJ2-1, with 7 bases fitting TRBD2. From germline, CDR1 is SGHNT and CDR2 YYREEE (reference sequence). This CDR3 has 14 amino acids. Trimming cost V 4 bases and J 6 bases; bases outside gene matches: 7.

The chain employs TRBV28 and TRBJ1-4, with 7 bases matching TRBD1. Germline V lookup: CDR1 MDHEN, CDR2 SYDVKM. After removal of 5 bases from V and 0 bases from J, the junction contained 15 bases not matched to a gene. The CDR3 runs 19 residues. CDR3 coding DNA: TGTGCCAGCAGTAGGGGAATTTGGGGCAGGGGGTCAACTAATGAAAAACTGTTTTTT. Amino acids: CASSRGIWGRGSTNEKLFF.

V usage is TRBV11-2 and J usage is TRBJ2-3, with TRBD1 matching 7 bases. With 5 bases clipped from V and 4 bases from J, the junction kept 9 bases outside the gene matches. There are 15 residues in the CDR3. Germline values: CDR1 SGHAT, CDR2 FQNNGV. The CDR3: CASSDRDRGADTQYF. Written as DNA, the CDR3 is TGTGCCAGCAGCGACCGGGACAGAGGGGCAGATACGCAGTATTTT.

The chain is built from TRBV4-3 and TRBJ2-3; 7 positions agree with TRBD1. The germline V gene encodes CDR1 LGHNA and CDR2 YSLEER. V dropped 0 bases and J dropped 0; count of bases not matched to a gene: 9. There are 18 residues in the CDR3. CDR3 coding DNA: TGCGCCAGCAGCCAAGATTGGGACAGCGATACTAGCACAGATACGCAGTATTTT. The encoded protein is CASSQDWDSDTSTDTQYF.

This chain connects TRBV19 to TRBJ2-2; D is ambiguous. The CDR3 runs to 14 residues. The germline gives CDR1 LNHDA, CDR2 SQIVND (reference sequence). V lost 0 bases and J lost 9, with 11 bases in between. The CDR3, as DNA: TGTGCCAGTAGTATAGATCGTGAAACTTGGGAGCTGTTTTTT. Translating gives CASSIDRETWELFF. Variable domain in full (rest from reference TRBV19 and TRBJ2-2): DGGITQSPKYLFRKEGQNVTLSCEQNLNHDAMYWYRQDPGQGLRLIYYSQIVNDFQKGDIAEGYSVSREKKESFPLTVTSAQKNPTAFYLCASSIDRETWELFFGEGSRLTVL.

This chain uses TRBV5-1 with TRBJ2-3; D perhaps matches TRBD2 (6 bases). This CDR3 region has 16 residues. CDR1 and CDR2 from the germline V gene are SGHRS and YFSETQ. V gave up 3 bases and J gave up 4 bases, with 18 bases separating them. This CDR3 is CASSSTRESWADTQYF. In nucleotides, the CDR3 is TGCGCCAGCAGCTCGACACGGGAGTCGTGGGCAGATACGCAGTATTTT. Full variable domain (remainder filled in from reference TRBV5-1 and TRBJ2-3): KAGVTQTPRYLIKTRGQQVTLSCSPISGHRSVSWYQQTPGQGLQFLFEYFSETQRNKGNFPGRFSGRQFSNSRSEMNVSTLELGDSALYLCASSSTRESWADTQYFGPGTRLTVL.

The gene calls are TRBV5-4 and TRBJ2-1, with TRBD2 matching over 12 bases. Germline CDR1 and CDR2: SGHNT and YYREEE (reference sequence). CDR3 length equals 16 residues. Trimming cost V 3 bases and J 7 bases; bases outside gene matches: 8. CDR3 in amino acids: CASSSRTSGALNEQFF. The CDR3, as DNA: TGTGCCAGCAGCTCGCGGACTAGCGGGGCTTTGAATGAGCAGTTCTTC.

The V and J genes are TRBV5-6 and TRBJ1-4; 10 bases line up with TRBD1. The CDR3 is 16 residues long. The germline gives CDR1 SGHDT, CDR2 YYEEEE. J lost 11 bases, V lost 3 bases, and 13 bases had no gene match. Here the CDR3 reads CASSSDPGQGILKLFF. CDR3 nucleotides: TGTGCCAGCAGCTCAGACCCGGGACAGGGGATCCTCAAACTGTTTTTT.

The chain joins TRBV5-1 to TRBJ2-7; 8 nucleotides agree with TRBD2. The V segment lost 1 base and the J segment 7 bases; nucleotides outside the gene matches: 10. CDR3 length: 15 residues. CDR1 and CDR2 (germline): SGHRS, YFSETQ. The CDR3 coding sequence is TGCGCCAGCAGCTTGAGACTAGCGCCCGAGGGGGAGCAGTACTTC. It encodes CASSLRLAPEGEQYF.

This clone showed up just once. Other DNA sequences in this specimen translate into the identical CDR3. V and J are TRBV5-6 and TRBJ2-7, with D maybe TRBD1 (6 bases). Trimming pared 2 bases from V and 0 bases from J, leaving 9 bases between. The length of the CDR3 is 14 residues. In germline, CDR1 is SGHDT, CDR2 YYEEEE. CDR3 sequence: CASSFDRISYEQYF. In nucleotides, the CDR3 is TGTGCCAGCAGCTTTGACAGGATCTCCTACGAGCAGTACTTC.

The chain joins TRBV5-5 to TRBJ2-5; 9 nucleotides line up with TRBD2. This CDR3 is 14 amino acids long. Germline V lookup: CDR1 SGHKS, CDR2 YYEKEE (reference sequence). V lost 4 bases to trimming and J lost 4 bases; unmatched junction nucleotides: 5. CDR3 sequence: CASSTPAGGETQYF. The CDR3 coding sequence is TGTGCCAGCAGCACCCCAGCGGGAGGAGAGACCCAGTACTTC.

The genes are TRBV25-1 and TRBJ2-2, with D perhaps given as TRBD1 or TRBD2 (5 bases each). The CDR3 loop spans 14 amino acids. With 2 bases removed from V and 4 bases from J, the gap between germline ends came to 8 bases. Germline V lookup: CDR1 MGHDK, CDR2 SYGVNS. CDR3 residues: CASSEVGGTGELFF. The CDR3 DNA is TGTGCCAGCAGTGAAGTTGGGGGCACCGGGGAGCTGTTTTTT.

The V gene is TRBV6-5, the J gene TRBJ2-1; a possible D gene is TRBD2 (5 bases). Per germline, CDR1 MNHEY and CDR2 SVGAGI. Trimming removed 6 bases at V and 2 bases at J, with 11 bases between. CDR3 length: 14 residues. As DNA, the CDR3 is TGTGCCAGCAGCTCGCGGGCGCCCTACAATGAGCAGTTCTTC. Its translation: CASSSRAPYNEQFF.

A single count supports this clone. The chain recombines TRBV7-9 with TRBJ2-3; TRBD2 might be the D (5 bases). CDR3 length equals 18 residues. V lost 1 base, J lost 4 bases, and 21 bases lay in between. Germline loops: CDR1 SEHNR, CDR2 FQNEAQ (reference sequence). CDR3 loop: CASSLGRAGRVGADTQYF. As DNA, the CDR3 is TGTGCCAGCAGCTTAGGCCGGGCGGGTAGGGTAGGTGCAGATACGCAGTATTTT.

On this clone itself: At the DNA level, this CDR3 is encoded by other sequences in the same sample as well. This rearrangement joins TRBV18 to TRBJ1-1; D gene unclear. V shed 5 bases and J shed 3 bases, with 10 bases lying between them. Germline V lookup: CDR1 KGHSH, CDR2 LQKENI. This CDR3 has 13 amino acids. The DNA for the CDR3 is TGTGCCAGCTCATTGGGCCGGGACACTGAAGCTTTCTTT. Residues: CASSLGRDTEAFF.

The chain is built from TRBV25-1 and TRBJ2-2; 7 nucleotides agree with TRBD2. Germline V gene sequence: CDR1 MGHDK, CDR2 SYGVNS. The CDR3 is 16 amino acids. Losses at the gene ends were 4 bases for V and 8 bases for J; bases not matched to a gene: 13. The CDR3 protein is CASSAPGLPMAGELFF. CDR3 nucleotides: TGTGCCAGCAGTGCTCCGGGACTACCCATGGCAGGGGAGCTGTTTTTT.

The rearrangement uses TRBV19 and TRBJ2-1; D remains unclear. Germline assignment: CDR1 LNHDA and CDR2 SQIVND (reference sequence). V was trimmed by 3 bases and J by 0 bases, leaving 9 bases between them. The CDR3 spans 15 residues. The CDR3 spells CASSIGWSSYNEQFF. CDR3 bases: TGTGCCAGTAGTATCGGGTGGAGCTCCTACAATGAGCAGTTCTTC. Full variable domain (remainder filled in from reference TRBV19 and TRBJ2-1): DGGITQSPKYLFRKEGQNVTLSCEQNLNHDAMYWYRQDPGQGLRLIYYSQIVNDFQKGDIAEGYSVSREKKESFPLTVTSAQKNPTAFYLCASSIGWSSYNEQFFGPGTRLTVL.

This clone occurred once. The chain links TRBV7-9 to TRBJ2-7; D gene unclear. The CDR3 loop spans 14 amino acids. V was cut by 5 bases and J by 7 bases, with 18 bases left in between. CDR1 is SEHNR and CDR2 is FQNEAQ in the germline V gene (reference sequence). CDR3 coding DNA: TGTGCCAGCAGCCCATGGACCTCTTTAGGGGAGCAGTACTTC. Protein: CASSPWTSLGEQYF.

Worth noting for this clone: The same CDR3 arises from other DNA sequences in this sample as well. The V call is TRBV7-9, the J call TRBJ2-2, with 7 bases matching TRBD1. Germline assignment: CDR1 SEHNR and CDR2 FQNEAQ (reference sequence). This CDR3 has 13 amino acids. Trimming cost V 5 bases and J 5 bases; bases outside gene matches: 2. In DNA, the CDR3 is TGTGCCAGCAGCCACAGGGGAACCGGGGAGCTGTTTTTT. Translating gives CASSHRGTGELFF.

This rearrangement joins TRBV2 to TRBJ1-5; no clear D gene. The CDR3 consists of 12 residues. Germline CDR1 and CDR2: SNHLY and FYNNEI. The germline V and J ends were trimmed by 3 bases and 4 bases, with 4 bases remaining between them. CDR3 coding DNA: TGTGCCAGCAGTGACGGGAATCAGCCCCAGCATTTT. As protein: CASSDGNQPQHF.